This T cell receptor beta chain was identified during a study of T cells in Graves' hyperthyroidism and ophthalmopathy. Study-wide results and limits: Clonotypes that were expanded in thyroid above 0.001 mostly appeared in blood too.

There were TCR beta CDR3 regions amplified from RNA transcripts. A set of HTBI primers served as the primers for a first-round RT-PCR of the TCR CDR3. TCRdb processed the multiplex PCR reads anew with MiXCR; each CDR3 protein has one entry. The sample records hundreds of thousands of distinct CDR3 sequences, more than 45% being singletons. Researchers defined stable Graves' hyperthyroidism as no ophthalmopathy progression within 18 months. As regards this clonotype: Its antigen remains unidentified.

The V gene's germline CDR1 is SGHVS and CDR2 FQNEAQ. Trimming shortened V by 6 bases and J by 9 bases, and 18 bases separated the two germline ends. CDR3 length: 15 amino acids. Sequencing was carried out using peripheral blood or thyroid tissue (not recorded which). The TCR comes from a woman aged 18-29 years with Graves' hyperthyroidism. The chain carries TRBV7-8 and TRBJ1-6, with D hard to call. The CDR3: CASRLAGIGSSPLHF. CDR3 bases: TGTGCCAGCAGACTAGCGGGGATAGGGAGTTCACCCCTCCACTTT. Combining the CDR3 with reference TRBV7-8 and TRBJ1-6 gives the whole variable domain GAGVSQSPRYKVAKRGQDVALRCDPISGHVSLFWYQQALGQGPEFLTYFQNEAQLDKSGLPSDRFFAERPEGSVSTLKIQRTQQEDSAVYLCASRLAGIGSSPLHFGNGTRLTVT.